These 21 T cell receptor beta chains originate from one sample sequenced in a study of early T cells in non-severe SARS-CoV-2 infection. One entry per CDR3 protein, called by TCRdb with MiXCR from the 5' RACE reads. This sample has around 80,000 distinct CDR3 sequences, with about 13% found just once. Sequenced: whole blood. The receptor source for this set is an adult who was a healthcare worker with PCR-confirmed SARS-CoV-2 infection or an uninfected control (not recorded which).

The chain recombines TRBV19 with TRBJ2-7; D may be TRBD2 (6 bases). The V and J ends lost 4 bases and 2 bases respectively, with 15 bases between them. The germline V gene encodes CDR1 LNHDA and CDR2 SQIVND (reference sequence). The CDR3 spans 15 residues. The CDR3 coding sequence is TGTGCCAGTAGTAGACTTGGGACTGGTACCTACGAGCAGTACTTC. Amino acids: CASSRLGTGTYEQYF.

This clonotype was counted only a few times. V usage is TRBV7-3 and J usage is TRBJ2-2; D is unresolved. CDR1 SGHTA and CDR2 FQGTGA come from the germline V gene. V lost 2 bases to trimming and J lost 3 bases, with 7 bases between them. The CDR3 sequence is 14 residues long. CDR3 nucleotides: TGTGCCAGCAGCTTATACACCTACACCGGGGAGCTGTTTTTT. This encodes CASSLYTYTGELFF.

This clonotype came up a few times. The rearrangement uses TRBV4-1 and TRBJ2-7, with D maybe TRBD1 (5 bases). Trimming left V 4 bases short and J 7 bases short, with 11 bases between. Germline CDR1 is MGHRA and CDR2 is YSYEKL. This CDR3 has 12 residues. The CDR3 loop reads CASSRGDGEQYF. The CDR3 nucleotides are TGCGCCAGCAGCCGGGGCGATGGGGAGCAGTACTTC.

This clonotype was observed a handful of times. CDR3 sequence (DNA): TGTGCCAGCCAGGAGGGCATCAAACAGGGGACCACTGAAGCTTTCTTT. It codes for CASQEGIKQGTTEAFF. V gene TRBV2 combines with J gene TRBJ1-1; the match to TRBD1 covers 7 bases. Germline V gene lookup returns CDR1 SNHLY and CDR2 FYNNEI. With 8 bases clipped from V and 4 bases from J, the junction kept 16 bases outside the gene matches. There are 16 residues in the CDR3.

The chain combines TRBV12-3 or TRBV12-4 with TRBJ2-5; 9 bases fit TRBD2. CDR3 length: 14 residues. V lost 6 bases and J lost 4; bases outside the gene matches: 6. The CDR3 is CASSQGTSLETQYF. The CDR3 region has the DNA TGTGCCAGCAGCCAAGGGACTAGCCTAGAGACCCAGTACTTC.

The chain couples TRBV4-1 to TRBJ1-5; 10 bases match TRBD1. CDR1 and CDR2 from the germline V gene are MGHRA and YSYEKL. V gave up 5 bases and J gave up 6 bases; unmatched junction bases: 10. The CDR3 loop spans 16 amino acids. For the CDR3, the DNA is TGCGCCAGCAGCTCCACCGGGACAGGGGCGGGTCAGCCCCAGCATTTT. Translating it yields CASSSTGTGAGQPQHF.

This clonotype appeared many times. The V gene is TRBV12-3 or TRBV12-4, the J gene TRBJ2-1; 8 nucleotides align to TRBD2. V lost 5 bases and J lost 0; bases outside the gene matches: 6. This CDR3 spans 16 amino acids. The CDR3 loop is CASSPGRGGSYNEQFF. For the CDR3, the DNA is TGTGCCAGCAGTCCAGGTCGGGGGGGCTCCTACAATGAGCAGTTCTTC.

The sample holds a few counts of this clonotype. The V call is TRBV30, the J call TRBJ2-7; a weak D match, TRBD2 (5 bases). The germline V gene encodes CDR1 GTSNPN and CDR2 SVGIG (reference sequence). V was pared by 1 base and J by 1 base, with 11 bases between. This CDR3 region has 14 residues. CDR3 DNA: TGTGCCTGGAGTGCCCCCGGACTTTCCTACGAGCAGTACTTC. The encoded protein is CAWSAPGLSYEQYF.

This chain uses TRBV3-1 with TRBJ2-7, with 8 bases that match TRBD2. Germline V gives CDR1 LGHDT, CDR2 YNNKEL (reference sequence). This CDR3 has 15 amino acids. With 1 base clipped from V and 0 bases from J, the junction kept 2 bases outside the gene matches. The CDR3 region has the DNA TGTGCCAGCAGCCAAGCGGGGGGGAGCTCCTACGAGCAGTACTTC. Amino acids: CASSQAGGSSYEQYF.

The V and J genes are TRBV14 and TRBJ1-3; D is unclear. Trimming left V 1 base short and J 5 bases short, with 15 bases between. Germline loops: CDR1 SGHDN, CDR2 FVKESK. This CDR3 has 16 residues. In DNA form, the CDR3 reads TGTGCCAGCAGCCAAGGGGGTTCGGGTTCCAGAAACACCATATATTTT. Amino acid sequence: CASSQGGSGSRNTIYF.

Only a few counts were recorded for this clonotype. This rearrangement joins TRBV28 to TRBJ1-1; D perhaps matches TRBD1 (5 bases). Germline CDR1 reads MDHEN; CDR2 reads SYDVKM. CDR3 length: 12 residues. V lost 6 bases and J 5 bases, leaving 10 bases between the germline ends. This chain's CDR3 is CASRTQGTEAFF. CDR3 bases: TGTGCCAGCAGGACTCAGGGAACTGAAGCTTTCTTT.

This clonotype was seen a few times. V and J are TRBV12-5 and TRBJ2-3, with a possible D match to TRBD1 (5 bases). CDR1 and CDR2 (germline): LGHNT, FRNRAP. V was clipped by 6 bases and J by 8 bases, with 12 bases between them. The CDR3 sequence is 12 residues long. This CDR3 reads CASGPGSGTQYF. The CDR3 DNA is TGTGCTAGTGGCCCAGGGTCGGGTACGCAGTATTTT.

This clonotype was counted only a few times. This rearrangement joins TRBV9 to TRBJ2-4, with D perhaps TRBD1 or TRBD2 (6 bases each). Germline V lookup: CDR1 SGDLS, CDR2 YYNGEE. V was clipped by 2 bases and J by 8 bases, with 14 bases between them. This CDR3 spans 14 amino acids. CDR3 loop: CASSVQGGTDIQYF. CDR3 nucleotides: TGTGCCAGCAGCGTTCAAGGGGGGACGGACATTCAGTACTTC.

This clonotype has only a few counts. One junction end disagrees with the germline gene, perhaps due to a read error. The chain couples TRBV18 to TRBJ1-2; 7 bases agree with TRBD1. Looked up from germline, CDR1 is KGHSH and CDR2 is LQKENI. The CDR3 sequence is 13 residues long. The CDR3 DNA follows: TGTGCCAGCTCACCATCTTTACCCGGGACAGCCTCCTTC. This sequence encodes CASSPSLPGTASF.

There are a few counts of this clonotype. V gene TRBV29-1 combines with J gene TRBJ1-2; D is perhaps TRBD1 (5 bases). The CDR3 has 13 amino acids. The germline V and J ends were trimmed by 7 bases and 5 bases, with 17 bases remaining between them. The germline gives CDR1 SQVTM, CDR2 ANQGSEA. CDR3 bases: TGCAGCGCCACCGGGACCCAGATTTATGGCTACACCTTC. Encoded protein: CSATGTQIYGYTF.

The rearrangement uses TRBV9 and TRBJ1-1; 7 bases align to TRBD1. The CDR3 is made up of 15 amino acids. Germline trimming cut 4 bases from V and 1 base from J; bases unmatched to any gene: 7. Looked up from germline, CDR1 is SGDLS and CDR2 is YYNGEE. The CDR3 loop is CASSPTGARNTEAFF. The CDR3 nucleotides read TGTGCCAGCAGCCCCACAGGGGCTAGGAACACTGAAGCTTTCTTT.

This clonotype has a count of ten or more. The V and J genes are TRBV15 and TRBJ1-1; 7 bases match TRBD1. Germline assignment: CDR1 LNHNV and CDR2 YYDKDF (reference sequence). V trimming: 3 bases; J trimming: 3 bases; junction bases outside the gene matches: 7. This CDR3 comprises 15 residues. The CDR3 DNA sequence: TGTGCCACCAGCAGGGAAGAGACAGGGCACACTGAAGCTTTCTTT. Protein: CATSREETGHTEAFF.

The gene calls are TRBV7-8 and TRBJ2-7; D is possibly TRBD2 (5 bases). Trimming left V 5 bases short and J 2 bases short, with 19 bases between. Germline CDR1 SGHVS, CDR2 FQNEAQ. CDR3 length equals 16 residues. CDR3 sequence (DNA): TGTGCCAGCAGCGACGGGGAGCGAACCGTGACCTACGAGCAGTACTTC. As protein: CASSDGERTVTYEQYF.

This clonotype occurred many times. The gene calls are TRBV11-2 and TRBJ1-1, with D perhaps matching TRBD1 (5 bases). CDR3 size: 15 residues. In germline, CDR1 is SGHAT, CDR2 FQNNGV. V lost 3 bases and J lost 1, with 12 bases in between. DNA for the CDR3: TGTGCCAGCAGCTTTAGGGGCACAGGGAACACTGAAGCTTTCTTT. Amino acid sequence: CASSFRGTGNTEAFF.

The CDR3: CASSFGQGATGELFF. The CDR3 DNA sequence: TGTGCCAGCAGTTTCGGACAGGGAGCCACCGGGGAGCTGTTTTTT. J is TRBJ2-2 and V is TRBV2, with 8 bases matching TRBD1. Germline V gene sequence: CDR1 SNHLY, CDR2 FYNNEI. V lost 5 bases to trimming and J lost 4 bases; unmatched junction nucleotides: 6. This CDR3 region has 15 residues.

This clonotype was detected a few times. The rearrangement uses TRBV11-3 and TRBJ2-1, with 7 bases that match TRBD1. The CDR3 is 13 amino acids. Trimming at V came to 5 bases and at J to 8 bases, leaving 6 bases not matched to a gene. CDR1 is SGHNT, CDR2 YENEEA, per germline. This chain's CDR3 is CASSPYRGHEQFF. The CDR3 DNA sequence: TGTGCCAGCAGCCCGTACAGGGGCCATGAGCAGTTCTTC.